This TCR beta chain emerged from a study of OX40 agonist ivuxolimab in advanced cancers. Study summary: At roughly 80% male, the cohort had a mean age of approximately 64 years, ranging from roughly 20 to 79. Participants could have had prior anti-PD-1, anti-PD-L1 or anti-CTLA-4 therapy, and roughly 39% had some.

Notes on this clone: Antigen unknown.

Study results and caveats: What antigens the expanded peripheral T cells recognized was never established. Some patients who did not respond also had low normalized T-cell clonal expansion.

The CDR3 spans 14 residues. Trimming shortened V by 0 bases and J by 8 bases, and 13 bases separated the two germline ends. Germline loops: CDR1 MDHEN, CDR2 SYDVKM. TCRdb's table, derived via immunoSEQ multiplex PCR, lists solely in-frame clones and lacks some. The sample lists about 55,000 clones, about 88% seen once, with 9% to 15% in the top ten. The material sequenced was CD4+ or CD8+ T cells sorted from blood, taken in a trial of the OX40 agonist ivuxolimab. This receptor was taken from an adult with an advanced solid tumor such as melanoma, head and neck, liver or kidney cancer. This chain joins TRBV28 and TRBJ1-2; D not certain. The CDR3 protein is CASSLWADPRGYTF. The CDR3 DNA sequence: TGTGCCAGCAGTTTATGGGCGGACCCACGGGGCTACACCTTC.